This T cell receptor beta chain stems from a study of T cells after yellow fever vaccination. Template-switching 5'RACE yielded the TCR cDNA; a universal primer site and UMIs were added in the process. One entry per CDR3 protein results from TCRdb running MiXCR on the 5' RACE reads. The table shows hundreds of thousands of distinct CDR3 sequences, with around a fifth occurring only once. The sample consisted of PBMCs, taken less than 25 days after the first yellow fever vaccination. The TCR comes from a man between 18 and 29 years old who received the YFV17D yellow fever vaccine.

The CDR3 bases are TGTGCCAGCAGTCCCCCCCGGGACAGCCGAAACACCATATATTTT. It yields the protein CASSPPRDSRNTIYF. The chain links TRBV27 to TRBJ1-3; 7 nucleotides match TRBD1. CDR3 size: 15 residues. Germline V gene data show CDR1 as MNHEY and CDR2 as SMNVEV (reference sequence). V lost 5 bases and J lost 5; bases outside the gene matches: 9.